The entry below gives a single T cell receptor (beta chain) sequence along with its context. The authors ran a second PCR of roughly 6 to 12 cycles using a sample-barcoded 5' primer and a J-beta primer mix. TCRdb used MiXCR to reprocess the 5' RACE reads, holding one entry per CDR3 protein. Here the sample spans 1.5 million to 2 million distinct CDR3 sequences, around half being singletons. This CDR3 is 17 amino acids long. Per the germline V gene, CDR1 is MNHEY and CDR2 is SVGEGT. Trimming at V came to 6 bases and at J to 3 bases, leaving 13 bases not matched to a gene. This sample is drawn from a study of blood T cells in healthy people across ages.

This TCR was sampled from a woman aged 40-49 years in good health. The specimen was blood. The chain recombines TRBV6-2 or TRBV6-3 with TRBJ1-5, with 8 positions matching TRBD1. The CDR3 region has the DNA TGTGCCAGCAGACGACTGATGACAGGGGCTTACAATCAGCCCCAGCATTTT. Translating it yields CASRRLMTGAYNQPQHF.